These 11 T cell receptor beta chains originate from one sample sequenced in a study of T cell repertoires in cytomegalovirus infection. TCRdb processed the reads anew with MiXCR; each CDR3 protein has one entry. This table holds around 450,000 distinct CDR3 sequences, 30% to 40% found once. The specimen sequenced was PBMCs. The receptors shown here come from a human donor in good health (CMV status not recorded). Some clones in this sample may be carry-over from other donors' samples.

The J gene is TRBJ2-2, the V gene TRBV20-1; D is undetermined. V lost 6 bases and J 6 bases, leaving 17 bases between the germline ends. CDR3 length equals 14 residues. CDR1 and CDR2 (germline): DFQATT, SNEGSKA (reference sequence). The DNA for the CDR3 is TGCAGTGCCCCGGTTAGGAAGAAGGCCGGGGAGCTGTTTTTT. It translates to CSAPVRKKAGELFF.

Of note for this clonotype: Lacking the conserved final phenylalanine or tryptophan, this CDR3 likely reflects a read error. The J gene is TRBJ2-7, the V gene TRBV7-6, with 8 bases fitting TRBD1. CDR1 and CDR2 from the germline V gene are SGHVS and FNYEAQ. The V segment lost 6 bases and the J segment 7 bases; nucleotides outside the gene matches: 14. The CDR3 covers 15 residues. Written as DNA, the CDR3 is TGTGCCAGCAGATTGGGGACAGGCGTTCTACTGGAGCAGTACTTA. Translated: CASRLGTGVLLEQYL.

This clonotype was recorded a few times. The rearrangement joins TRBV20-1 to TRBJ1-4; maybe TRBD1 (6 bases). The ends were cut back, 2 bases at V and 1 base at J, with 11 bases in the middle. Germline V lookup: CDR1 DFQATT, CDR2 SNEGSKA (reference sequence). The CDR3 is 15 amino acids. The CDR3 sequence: CSARLGGGTNEKLFF. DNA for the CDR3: TGCAGTGCTAGACTAGGGGGAGGAACTAATGAAAAACTGTTTTTT.

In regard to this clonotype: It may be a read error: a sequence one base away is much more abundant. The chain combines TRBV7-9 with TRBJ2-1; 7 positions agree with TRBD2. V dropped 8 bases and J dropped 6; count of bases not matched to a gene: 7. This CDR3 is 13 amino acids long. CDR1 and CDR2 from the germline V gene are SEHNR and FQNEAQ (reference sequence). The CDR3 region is CASCWTSRNEQFF. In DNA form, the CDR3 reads TGTGCCAGCTGTTGGACTAGTCGCAATGAGCAGTTCTTC.

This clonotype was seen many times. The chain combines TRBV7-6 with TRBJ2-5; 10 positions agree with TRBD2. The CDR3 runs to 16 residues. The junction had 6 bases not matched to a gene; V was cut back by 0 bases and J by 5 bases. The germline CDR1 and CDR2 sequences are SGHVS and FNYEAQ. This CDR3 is CASSLALALAGETQYF. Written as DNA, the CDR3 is TGTGCCAGCAGCTTAGCGTTGGCACTAGCGGGGGAGACCCAGTACTTC.

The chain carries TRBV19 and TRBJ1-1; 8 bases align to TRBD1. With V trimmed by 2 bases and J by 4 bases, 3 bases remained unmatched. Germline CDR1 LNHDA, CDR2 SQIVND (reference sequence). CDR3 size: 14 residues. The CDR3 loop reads CASSIQTGATEAFF. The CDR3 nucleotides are TGTGCCAGTAGTATACAGACAGGGGCCACTGAAGCTTTCTTT.

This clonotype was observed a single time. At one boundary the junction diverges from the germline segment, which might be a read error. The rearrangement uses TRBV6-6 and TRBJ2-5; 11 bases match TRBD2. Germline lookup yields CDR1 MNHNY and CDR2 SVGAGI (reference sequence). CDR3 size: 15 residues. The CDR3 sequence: CASSYGTSGGETQSF. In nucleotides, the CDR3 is TGTGCCAGCAGTTACGGCACTAGCGGGGGAGAGACCCAGTCCTTC.

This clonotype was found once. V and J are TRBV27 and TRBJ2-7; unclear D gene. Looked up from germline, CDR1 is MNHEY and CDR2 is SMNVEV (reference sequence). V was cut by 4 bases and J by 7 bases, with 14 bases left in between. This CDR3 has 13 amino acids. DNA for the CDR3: TGTGCCAGCAGTTCTACACCATCTCTAGAGCAGTACTTC. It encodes CASSSTPSLEQYF.

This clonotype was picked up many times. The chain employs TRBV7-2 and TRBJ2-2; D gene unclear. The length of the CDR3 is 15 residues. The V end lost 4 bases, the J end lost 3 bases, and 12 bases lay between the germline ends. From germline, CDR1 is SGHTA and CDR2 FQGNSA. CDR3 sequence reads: CASSSRTADTGELFF. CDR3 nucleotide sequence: TGTGCCAGCAGCTCCAGAACCGCAGACACCGGGGAGCTGTTTTTT. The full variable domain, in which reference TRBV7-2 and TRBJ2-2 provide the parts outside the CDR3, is GAGVSQSPSNKVTEKGKDVELRCDPISGHTALYWYRQSLGQGLEFLIYFQGNSAPDKSGLPSDRFSAERTGGSVSTLTIQRTQQEDSAVYLCASSSRTADTGELFFGEGSRLTVL.

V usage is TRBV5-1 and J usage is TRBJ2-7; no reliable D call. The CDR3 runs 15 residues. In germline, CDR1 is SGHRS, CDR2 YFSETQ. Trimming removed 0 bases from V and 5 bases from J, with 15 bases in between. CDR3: CASSLVAGRDNEQYF. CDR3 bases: TGCGCCAGCAGCTTGGTGGCAGGACGAGACAACGAGCAGTACTTC.

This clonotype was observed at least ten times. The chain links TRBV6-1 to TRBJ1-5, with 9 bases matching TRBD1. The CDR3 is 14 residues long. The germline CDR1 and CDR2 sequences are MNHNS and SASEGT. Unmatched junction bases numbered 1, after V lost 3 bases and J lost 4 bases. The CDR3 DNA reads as TGTGCCAGCAGTGATGGGACAGGGAATCAGCCCCAGCATTTT. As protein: CASSDGTGNQPQHF.